This T cell receptor beta chain was retrieved from a study of siplizumab effects on memory and regulatory T cells. Overall study findings and caveats: Apparently more diverse than memory cells, naive T cells also seemed major alloresponse contributors.

A few counts support this clone. The antigen is undetermined. Per-sample assaying covered 80,000 to 100,000 TCR templates. TCRdb's copy holds only in-frame clones and misses some; the assay was immunoSEQ multiplex PCR. The data hold approximately 110,000 clones, with roughly 94% observed a single time. V shed 6 bases and J shed 4 bases, with 15 bases lying between them. Germline V gene lookup returns CDR1 MNHNS and CDR2 SASEGT. This CDR3 region has 14 residues. The chain uses TRBV6-1 and TRBJ1-2, with D unresolved. This sequence was found in a human donor in good health. The sequenced material came from Tregs sorted from blood. The CDR3 region is CASRDLGTSYGYTF. The CDR3, as DNA: TGTGCCAGCAGAGACCTTGGAACGTCCTATGGCTACACCTTC.